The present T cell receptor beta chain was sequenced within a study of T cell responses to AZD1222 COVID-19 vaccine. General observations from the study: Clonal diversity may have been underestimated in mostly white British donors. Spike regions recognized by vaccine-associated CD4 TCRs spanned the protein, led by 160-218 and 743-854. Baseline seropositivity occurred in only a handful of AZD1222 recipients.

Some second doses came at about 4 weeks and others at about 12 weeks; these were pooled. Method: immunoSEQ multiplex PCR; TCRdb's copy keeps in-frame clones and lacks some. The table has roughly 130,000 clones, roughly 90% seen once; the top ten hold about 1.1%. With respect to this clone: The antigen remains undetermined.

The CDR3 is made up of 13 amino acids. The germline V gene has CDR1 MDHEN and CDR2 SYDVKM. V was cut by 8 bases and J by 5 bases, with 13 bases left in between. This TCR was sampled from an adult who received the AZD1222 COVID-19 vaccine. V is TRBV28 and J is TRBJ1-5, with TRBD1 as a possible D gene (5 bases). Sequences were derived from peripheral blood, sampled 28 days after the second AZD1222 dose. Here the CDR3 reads CASSGTHYQPQHF. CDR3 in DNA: TGTGCCAGCTCTGGGACCCACTATCAGCCCCAGCATTTT.